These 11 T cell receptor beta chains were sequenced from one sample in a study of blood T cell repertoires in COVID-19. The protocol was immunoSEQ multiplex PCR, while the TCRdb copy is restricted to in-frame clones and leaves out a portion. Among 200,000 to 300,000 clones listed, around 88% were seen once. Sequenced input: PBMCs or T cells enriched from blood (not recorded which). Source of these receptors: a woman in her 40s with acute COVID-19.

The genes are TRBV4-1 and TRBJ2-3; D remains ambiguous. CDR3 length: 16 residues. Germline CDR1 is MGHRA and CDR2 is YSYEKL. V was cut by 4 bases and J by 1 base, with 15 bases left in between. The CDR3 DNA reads TGCGCCAGCAGCCCTGAGTATGCGGTGGGCACAGATACGCAGTATTTT. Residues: CASSPEYAVGTDTQYF.

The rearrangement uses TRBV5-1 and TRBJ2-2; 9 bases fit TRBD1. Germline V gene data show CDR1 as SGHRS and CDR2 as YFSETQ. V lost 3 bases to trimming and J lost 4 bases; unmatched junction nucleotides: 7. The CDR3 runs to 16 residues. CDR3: CASSSRTGATTGELFF. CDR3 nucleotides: TGCGCCAGCAGCTCCAGGACAGGGGCTACCACCGGGGAGCTGTTTTTT. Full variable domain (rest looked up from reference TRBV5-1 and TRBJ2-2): KAGVTQTPRYLIKTRGQQVTLSCSPISGHRSVSWYQQTPGQGLQFLFEYFSETQRNKGNFPGRFSGRQFSNSRSEMNVSTLELGDSALYLCASSSRTGATTGELFFGEGSRLTVL.

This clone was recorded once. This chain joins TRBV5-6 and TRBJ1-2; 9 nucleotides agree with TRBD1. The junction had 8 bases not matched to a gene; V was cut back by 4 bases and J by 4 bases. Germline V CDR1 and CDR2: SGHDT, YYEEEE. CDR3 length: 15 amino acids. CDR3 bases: TGTGCCAGCAGCGTGACCGGGACAGGGAGCTATGGCTACACCTTC. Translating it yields CASSVTGTGSYGYTF. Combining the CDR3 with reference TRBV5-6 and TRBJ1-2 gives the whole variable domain DAGVTQSPTHLIKTRGQQVTLRCSPKSGHDTVSWYQQALGQGPQFIFQYYEEEERQRGNFPDRFSGHQFPNYSSELNVNALLLGDSALYLCASSVTGTGSYGYTFGSGTRLTVV.

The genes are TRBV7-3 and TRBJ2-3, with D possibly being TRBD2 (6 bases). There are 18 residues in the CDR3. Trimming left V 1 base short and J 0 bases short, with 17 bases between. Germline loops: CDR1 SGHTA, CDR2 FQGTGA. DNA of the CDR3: TGTGCCAGCAGCTTAAGGGGGTCTGCGGGAACTAGCACAGATACGCAGTATTTT. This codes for CASSLRGSAGTSTDTQYF.

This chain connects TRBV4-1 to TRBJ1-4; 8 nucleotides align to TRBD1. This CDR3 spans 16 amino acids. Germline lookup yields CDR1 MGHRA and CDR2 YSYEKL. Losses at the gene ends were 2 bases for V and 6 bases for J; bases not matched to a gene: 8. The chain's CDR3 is CASSQRVDRGYEKLFF. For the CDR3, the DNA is TGCGCCAGCAGCCAACGTGTAGACAGGGGTTATGAAAAACTGTTTTTT.

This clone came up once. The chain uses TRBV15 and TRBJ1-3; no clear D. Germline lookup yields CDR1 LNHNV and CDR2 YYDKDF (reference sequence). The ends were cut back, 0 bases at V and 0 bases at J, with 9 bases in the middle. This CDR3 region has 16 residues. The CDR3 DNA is TGTGCCACCAGCAGAGATGTCGTGGCCTCTGGAAACACCATATATTTT. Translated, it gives CATSRDVVASGNTIYF.

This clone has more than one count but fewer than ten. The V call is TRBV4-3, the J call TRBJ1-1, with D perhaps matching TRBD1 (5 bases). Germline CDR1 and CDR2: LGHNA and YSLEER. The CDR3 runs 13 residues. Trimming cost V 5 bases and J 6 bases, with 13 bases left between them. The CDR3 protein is CASSVRQSAEAFF. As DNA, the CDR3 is TGCGCCAGCAGCGTGAGACAGAGCGCTGAAGCTTTCTTT.

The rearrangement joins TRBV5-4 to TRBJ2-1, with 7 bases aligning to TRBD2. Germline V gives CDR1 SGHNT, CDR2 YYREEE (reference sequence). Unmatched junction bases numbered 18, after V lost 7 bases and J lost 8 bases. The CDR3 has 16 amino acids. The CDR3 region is CASSRTASGLLHEQFF. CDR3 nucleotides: TGTGCCAGCTCGCGGACTGCTAGCGGTCTCCTTCATGAGCAGTTCTTC.

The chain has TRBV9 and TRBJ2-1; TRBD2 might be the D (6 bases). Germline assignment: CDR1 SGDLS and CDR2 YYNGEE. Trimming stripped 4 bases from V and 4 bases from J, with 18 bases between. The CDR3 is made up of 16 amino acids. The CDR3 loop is CASSSGWGVGYNEQFF. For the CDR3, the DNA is TGTGCCAGCAGCTCCGGATGGGGGGTAGGTTACAATGAGCAGTTCTTC.

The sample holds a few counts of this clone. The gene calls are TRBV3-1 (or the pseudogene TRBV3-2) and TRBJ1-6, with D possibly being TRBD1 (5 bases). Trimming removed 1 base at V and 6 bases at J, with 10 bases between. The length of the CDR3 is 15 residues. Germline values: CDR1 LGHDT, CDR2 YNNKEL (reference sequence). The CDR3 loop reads CASSQGQGGNSPLHF. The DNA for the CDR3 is TGTGCCAGCAGCCAAGGTCAGGGAGGTAATTCACCCCTCCACTTT.

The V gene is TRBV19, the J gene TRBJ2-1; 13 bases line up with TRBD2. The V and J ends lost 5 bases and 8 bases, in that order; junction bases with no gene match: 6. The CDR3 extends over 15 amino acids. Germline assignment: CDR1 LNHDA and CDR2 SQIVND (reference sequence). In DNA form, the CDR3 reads TGTGCCAGTAGTTGGACTAGCGGGAGTGTCTATGAGCAGTTCTTC. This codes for CASSWTSGSVYEQFF.